This note documents a single T cell receptor beta chain sequence. The source of the sample is a study of shared clonotypes between healthy human individuals. V was clipped by 2 bases and J by 7 bases; unmatched bases: 4. Germline-derived CDR1 and CDR2 are MDHEN and SYDVKM. This CDR3 is 15 amino acids long. CD8 cells regarded as naive lacked CD45RO, were positively chosen for CCR7, and omitted terminally differentiated effector memory CD45RA+ cells. Clones were sequenced by immunoSEQ multiplex PCR, and TCRdb holds only the in-frame ones, with some missing. The repertoire holds hundreds of thousands of clones, with around 95% as singletons.

J is TRBJ2-1 and V is TRBV28; 11 bases fit TRBD2. The clonotype was recovered from a woman aged 25 to 39 in good health. The sequenced sample was naive CD8+ T cells sorted from blood. The CDR3 DNA sequence: TGTGCCAGCAGTTTAACTAGCGGGAGTACTAATGAGCAGTTCTTC. Its translation: CASSLTSGSTNEQFF. Filled out from reference TRBV28 and TRBJ2-1, the complete variable domain reads DVKVTQSSRYLVKRTGEKVFLECVQDMDHENMFWYRQDPGLGLRLIYFSYDVKMKEKGDIPEGYSVSREKKERFSLILESASTNQTSMYLCASSLTSGSTNEQFFGPGTRLTVL.